These T cell receptor beta chains were read from a single sample in a study of blood T cell repertoires in COVID-19. The table came from immunoSEQ multiplex PCR; TCRdb's copy has only in-frame clones and leaves some out. Among more than 200,000 clones listed, 80% to 85% were seen once. Material for sequencing was peripheral blood. Receptors were obtained from a man between 50 and 59 years old with active or convalescent COVID-19. The CDR3 runs from the conserved cysteine through the conserved F or W. Each record gives: clone size, J gene, D gene, V gene, CDR3 DNA, CDR3 protein. A D gene is named only where the DNA matches it firmly. Clone size is stated in some rows and not others, as once, few, many or a class when expanded.

>few|TRBJ2-2|NA|TRBV7-3
TGTGCCAGCAGGTTACAGGGAACGGACGGGGAGCTGTTTTTT
CASRLQGTDGELFF
>NA|TRBJ1-2|NA|TRBV4-2
TGTGCCAGCAGCCAAGAGAATACGGTTGGCTACACCTTC
CASSQENTVGYTF
>NA|TRBJ2-7|NA|TRBV1
TGCACCAGCAGCTCCCCTTGGGGGGCGGGGGGGCCGAAGGAGCAGTACTTC
CTSSSPWGAGGPKEQYF
>few|TRBJ1-2|NA|TRBV11-3
TGTGCCAGCAGCTCCCGGGGGGGAGGGTCGCTTCCATCCGATTATGGCTACACCTTC
CASSSRGGGSLPSDYGYTF
>NA|TRBJ2-3|TRBD2|TRBV7-6
TGTGCCAGCAGACTTCTAGCGGGGGGAGTTCATACGCAGTATTTT
CASRLLAGGVHTQYF
>few|TRBJ2-7|NA|TRBV7-6
TGTGCCAGCAGCTTAGGGATAAATCTAGGCGAGCAGTACTTC
CASSLGINLGEQYF
>NA|TRBJ1-1|TRBD1|TRBV6-5
TGTGCCAGTTCAGGGGGGCAGATAACTGAAGCTTTCTTT
CASSGGQITEAFF
>few|TRBJ1-2|NA|TRBV3-1/TRBV3-2
TGTGCCAGCAGCCAAGGAAGTCAGATTTTCGTCTATGGCTACACCTTC
CASSQGSQIFVYGYTF
>NA|TRBJ1-1|TRBD1|TRBV3-1/TRBV3-2
TGTGCCAGCAGCCAAGAACCCCATTCAGGGGGGAAAGCTTTCTTT
CASSQEPHSGGKAFF
>NA|TRBJ2-1|TRBD1|TRBV7-6
TGTGCCAGCAGCTTAGGGGGACAGCGCAGTTTTCAGCAGTTCTTC
CASSLGGQRSFQQFF
>NA|TRBJ1-5|NA|TRBV19
TGTGCCAGTAGTATAACGCGCGGGACCCTCAGCAATCAGCCCCAGCATTTT
CASSITRGTLSNQPQHF
>NA|TRBJ2-2|NA|TRBV19
TGTGCCAGTAGTCTCGATCACAGGGACCATGACACCGGGGAGCTGTTTTTT
CASSLDHRDHDTGELFF
>NA|TRBJ2-2|TRBD2|TRBV7-2
TGTGCCAGCAGCCCTCGGACTAGCGGGAGGACCGGGGAGCTGTTTTTT
CASSPRTSGRTGELFF
>few|TRBJ1-6|NA|TRBV2
TGTGCCAGCAGTGAAGAGGTGGGGGCGAATAATTCACCCCTCCACTTT
CASSEEVGANNSPLHF
>NA|TRBJ2-2|TRBD2|TRBV10-3
TGTGCCATCAGTGAGTCGGGAACTAGCGGGGGGAAGAACACCGGGGAGCTGTTTTTT
CAISESGTSGGKNTGELFF
>once|TRBJ2-2|TRBD1|TRBV30
TGTGCCTGGATCCGGACAGGGGGGAACACCGGGGAGCTGTTTTTT
CAWIRTGGNTGELFF
>NA|TRBJ1-5|TRBD1|TRBV7-2
TGTGCCAGCAGCACGAGGACAGGGATGGACCAGCCCCAGCATTTT
CASSTRTGMDQPQHF
>NA|TRBJ1-4|NA|TRBV24-1
TGTGCCACCAGTGCCCTACCTTTCAGGAGACGGGGGGTCACTAATGAAAAACTGTTTTTT
CATSALPFRRRGVTNEKLFF
>NA|TRBJ2-3|NA|TRBV5-1
TGCGCCAGCAGCTTTCAGGAACCCCCCGTTGGTACGCAGTATTTT
CASSFQEPPVGTQYF
>NA|TRBJ1-5|NA|TRBV4-3
TGCGCCAGCAGCCAAGATTTGGCAGGCCATCAGCCCCAGCATTTT
CASSQDLAGHQPQHF
>NA|TRBJ2-1|NA|TRBV15
TGTGCCACCAGCCAGCCTAGCATCGATGAGCAGTTCTTC
CATSQPSIDEQFF
>NA|TRBJ2-5|TRBD2|TRBV7-2
TGTGCCAGCAGCCCCTCGCGGGGGGTTCAGACCCAGTACTTC
CASSPSRGVQTQYF
>NA|TRBJ1-6|TRBD1|TRBV7-9
TGTGCCAGCAGCCCGACCGGGACAGGGGGCGCAGTAGGACCCCTCCACTTT
CASSPTGTGGAVGPLHF
>NA|TRBJ2-5|TRBD2|TRBV19
TGTGCCAGTAGTATCAGGACTAGCGGGGGGACACTCCAAGAGACCCAGTACTTC
CASSIRTSGGTLQETQYF
>NA|TRBJ2-7|NA|TRBV19
TGTGCCAGTAGTATAGACAGGGGTGACTACGAGCAGTACTTC
CASSIDRGDYEQYF
>NA|TRBJ2-5|NA|TRBV19
TGTGCCAGTTCGGCGCCCCACGGGGGTGTTCACCAAGAGACCCAGTACTTC
CASSAPHGGVHQETQYF
>NA|TRBJ2-7|TRBD1|TRBV19
TGTGCCAGTAGTACAGGGGGCTACGAGCAGTACTTC
CASSTGGYEQYF
>NA|TRBJ2-7|NA|TRBV27
TGTGCCAGCAGTTTTGGGGGGGGCTCCACCTACGAGCAGTACTTC
CASSFGGGSTYEQYF
>NA|TRBJ2-1|NA|TRBV4-3
TGCGCCAGCAGCCAACAGACAGGACGGAATGAGCAGTTCTTC
CASSQQTGRNEQFF
>NA|TRBJ2-3|NA|TRBV27
TGTGCCAGCAGCGCAGGGGCAGGGATCACAGATACGCAGTATTTT
CASSAGAGITDTQYF
>NA|TRBJ2-3|TRBD2|TRBV20-1
TGCAGTGCCAGTAGGGTAGCGGGGGGTGGGACAGATACGCAGTATTTT
CSASRVAGGGTDTQYF
>few|TRBJ2-1|NA|TRBV7-8
TGTGCCAGCAGCCCACCGACAGGTTCCAATGAGCAGTTCTTC
CASSPPTGSNEQFF
>NA|TRBJ2-7|TRBD1|TRBV2
TGTGCCAGCAGTAAAAGGGGGCCTCCCTACGAGCAGTACTTC
CASSKRGPPYEQYF
>NA|TRBJ2-1|NA|TRBV30
TGTGCCTGGTCCCCCCCCGTTCGCGGGGATGAGCAGTTCTTC
CAWSPPVRGDEQFF
>NA|TRBJ2-4|TRBD1|TRBV6-2/TRBV6-3
TGTGCCAGCAGCCGGACAGGGGTCAAAAACATTCAGTACTTC
CASSRTGVKNIQYF
>NA|TRBJ1-3|NA|TRBV10-3
TGTGCCATCAGTGGGGGGACATCAAGGAACACCATATATTTT
CAISGGTSRNTIYF
>NA|TRBJ1-6|NA|TRBV18
TGTGCCAGCTCACCAATCCCGGGGACACCTAAAGGGTCACCCCTCCACTTT
CASSPIPGTPKGSPLHF
>few|TRBJ2-7|TRBD2|TRBV30
TGTGCCTGGAGTACGTACCGCGGGGGGGCCGGCGAGCAGTACTTC
CAWSTYRGGAGEQYF
>NA|TRBJ1-2|TRBD1|TRBV30
TGTGCCTGGTCGACAGGGGGCAACTATGGCTACACCTTC
CAWSTGGNYGYTF
>NA|TRBJ2-1|NA|TRBV12-3/TRBV12-4
TGTGCCATCAGCACCTACAATGAGCAGTTCTTC
CAISTYNEQFF
>NA|TRBJ1-1|TRBD1|TRBV10-1
TGCGCCAGCACAAACAGGGGTAGGGCTTTCTTT
CASTNRGRAFF
>few|TRBJ1-2|TRBD1|TRBV27
TGTGCCAGCAGAGGACAGGGTCGTTCTTATGGCTACACCTTC
CASRGQGRSYGYTF
>NA|TRBJ2-1|TRBD2|TRBV11-3
TGTGCCAGCAGCTTAGGGACTAGCGGGGGCAATGAGCAGTTCTTC
CASSLGTSGGNEQFF